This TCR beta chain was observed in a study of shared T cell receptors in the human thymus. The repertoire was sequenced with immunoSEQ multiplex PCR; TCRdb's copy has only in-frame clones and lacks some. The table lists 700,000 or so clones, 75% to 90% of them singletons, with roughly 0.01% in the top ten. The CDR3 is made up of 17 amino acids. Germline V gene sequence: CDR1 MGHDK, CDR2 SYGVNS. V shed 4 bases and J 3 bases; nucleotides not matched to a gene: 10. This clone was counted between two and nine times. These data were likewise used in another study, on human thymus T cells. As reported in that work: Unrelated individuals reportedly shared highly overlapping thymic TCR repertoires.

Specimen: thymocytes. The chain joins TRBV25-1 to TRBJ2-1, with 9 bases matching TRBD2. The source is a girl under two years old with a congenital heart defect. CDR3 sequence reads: CASSASQRGADYNEQFF. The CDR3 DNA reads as TGTGCCAGCAGTGCCTCTCAGCGGGGGGCAGACTACAATGAGCAGTTCTTC.